Presented here are 23 T cell receptor beta chains from one specimen sequenced in a study of PD-1 blockade in classical Hodgkin lymphoma. Sample time point: cycle 4 day 1 (C4D1), after less than seven weeks of nivolumab. Relapse after autologous stem cell transplantation occurred in every patient, and brentuximab vedotin exposure varied. Here immunoSEQ multiplex PCR was the method, and the copy in TCRdb shows in-frame clones only, minus some. The table shows over 75,000 clones, with 90% occurring only once. This specimen consisted of peripheral blood mononuclear cells (PBMCs), obtained before the fourth cycle of nivolumab. Receptor source: a human donor with classical Hodgkin lymphoma.

The chain carries TRBV9 and TRBJ1-2; D not resolved. The CDR3 runs 13 residues. Deletions cut 0 bases from V and 6 bases from J, with 9 bases between. Germline CDR1 is SGDLS and CDR2 is YYNGEE. CDR3 nucleotide sequence: TGTGCCAGCAGCGTAGGAATAGTGGATGGCTACACCTTC. It codes for CASSVGIVDGYTF.

This chain's CDR3 is CASSYSNRGFSPLHF. The CDR3 DNA follows: TGTGCCAGCAGTTACTCGAACAGGGGATTTTCACCCCTCCACTTT. V gene TRBV6-6 combines with J gene TRBJ1-6, with 7 positions matching TRBD1. The length of the CDR3 is 15 residues. Trimming took 0 bases from V and 9 from J; bases not matched to a gene: 5. Germline V gene data show CDR1 as MNHNY and CDR2 as SVGAGI (reference sequence).

The chain employs TRBV29-1 and TRBJ2-7, with TRBD1 as a possible D gene (6 bases). The CDR3 spans 15 residues. V lost 4 bases and J 3 bases, leaving 19 bases between the germline ends. Looked up from germline, CDR1 is SQVTM and CDR2 is ANQGSEA. The CDR3 protein is CSVGEQGLGNYEQYF. CDR3 DNA sequence: TGCAGCGTTGGAGAACAGGGATTGGGGAACTACGAGCAGTACTTC.

About this clone: Because it lacks the conserved phenylalanine or tryptophan at the end, this CDR3 is likely a read error. The chain uses TRBV19 and TRBJ1-2; D is unclear. CDR1 is LNHDA, CDR2 SQIVND, per germline (reference sequence). The length of the CDR3 is 12 residues. Trimming removed 11 bases from V and 3 bases from J, with 13 bases in between. The CDR3: CAGYGRHYGYTL. The DNA for the CDR3 is TGTGCCGGGTACGGACGCCACTATGGCTACACCCTC.

The CDR3 protein is CAWSRYRGDEQFF. The CDR3 DNA is TGTGCCTGGAGTCGTTACCGGGGAGATGAGCAGTTCTTC. This chain joins TRBV30 and TRBJ2-1; D might be TRBD2 (5 bases). The CDR3 length is 13 residues. V was cut by 2 bases and J by 8 bases, with 13 bases left in between. Germline values: CDR1 GTSNPN, CDR2 SVGIG (reference sequence).

This chain uses TRBV5-6 with TRBJ1-1; D remains unclear. V dropped 4 bases and J dropped 4 bases, with 11 bases sitting between them. Germline V gene lookup returns CDR1 SGHDT and CDR2 YYEEEE. This CDR3 contains 13 residues. CDR3 DNA: TGTGCCAGCAGCCTAGGGTGCTGCACTGAAGCTTTCTTT. The encoded protein is CASSLGCCTEAFF.

The V gene is TRBV7-2, the J gene TRBJ2-7, with D tentatively TRBD2 (6 bases). Germline CDR1 SGHTA, CDR2 FQGNSA. Trimming cost V 2 bases and J 0 bases, with 14 bases left between them. This CDR3 has 16 residues. This CDR3 reads CASSLMGGEISYEQYF. The CDR3 bases are TGTGCCAGCAGCTTAATGGGCGGGGAGATCTCCTACGAGCAGTACTTC. Using reference TRBV7-2 and TRBJ2-7 for the parts outside the CDR3, the full variable domain is GAGVSQSPSNKVTEKGKDVELRCDPISGHTALYWYRQSLGQGLEFLIYFQGNSAPDKSGLPSDRFSAERTGGSVSTLTIQRTQQEDSAVYLCASSLMGGEISYEQYFGPGTRLTVT.

The J gene is TRBJ2-5, the V gene TRBV5-5; D remains unclear. Deletions cut 4 bases from V and 5 bases from J, with 12 bases between. The CDR3 loop spans 13 amino acids. Germline loops: CDR1 SGHKS, CDR2 YYEKEE (reference sequence). CDR3 amino acids: CASSLLVAETQYF. The DNA for the CDR3 is TGTGCCAGCAGCCTCCTGGTAGCTGAGACCCAGTACTTC.

This chain joins TRBV6-5 and TRBJ1-4; D ambiguous. The V end was cut by 5 bases, the J end by 6 bases, with 10 bases between. Looked up from germline, CDR1 is MNHEY and CDR2 is SVGAGI. The CDR3 covers 13 residues. The DNA of the CDR3 is TGTGCCAGCAGTGACCCAACAGATGAAAAACTGTTTTTT. Translated: CASSDPTDEKLFF.

The chain uses TRBV11-2 and TRBJ2-2; D may be TRBD1 or TRBD2 (6 bases each). With 7 bases removed from V and 0 bases from J, the gap between germline ends came to 9 bases. CDR1 is SGHAT and CDR2 is FQNNGV in the germline V gene. The CDR3 sequence is 14 residues long. The chain's CDR3 is CASKRGPNTGELFF. For the CDR3, the DNA is TGTGCCAGCAAACGGGGGCCGAACACCGGGGAGCTGTTTTTT.

The chain joins TRBV9 to TRBJ2-3, with TRBD2 identical over 11 bases. Trimming cost V 4 bases and J 5 bases; bases outside gene matches: 9. The CDR3 has 16 amino acids. Germline loops: CDR1 SGDLS, CDR2 YYNGEE. Here the CDR3 reads CASSTLAGGQGDTQYF. CDR3 bases: TGTGCCAGCAGCACCTTAGCGGGGGGGCAGGGAGATACGCAGTATTTT.

The chain carries TRBV4-2 and TRBJ1-4; 8 nucleotides match TRBD1. The germline V gene encodes CDR1 LGHNA and CDR2 YNFKEQ. V shed 4 bases, J shed 7 bases, and the junction held 11 bases outside the gene matches. The CDR3 length is 16 residues. The DNA of the CDR3 is TGTGCCAGCAGCCGACGGGTGGGACAGGCAGCTGAAAAACTGTTTTTT. Protein product: CASSRRVGQAAEKLFF.

This chain joins TRBV5-8 and TRBJ1-4; D ambiguous. Trimming stripped 2 bases from V and 0 bases from J, with 8 bases between. Germline V gene lookup returns CDR1 SGHTS and CDR2 YDEGEE. This CDR3 is 15 amino acids long. In DNA, the CDR3 is TGTGCCAGCAGCTTTTACCCCGCAACTAATGAAAAACTGTTTTTT. Its protein product is CASSFYPATNEKLFF.

V usage is TRBV29-1 and J usage is TRBJ2-3; 7 bases match TRBD1. The CDR3 is 14 residues long. V lost 3 bases, J lost 5 bases, and 8 bases stayed unmatched. Per germline, CDR1 SQVTM and CDR2 ANQGSEA. CDR3 sequence (DNA): TGCAGCGTTGAGCCGAGCCAGGGGGTAGATACGCAGTATTTT. Translated: CSVEPSQGVDTQYF.

This chain links TRBV7-2 with TRBJ1-3; 10 nucleotides match TRBD1. The CDR3 is 19 residues long. J gave up 3 bases and V 2 bases, and 13 bases lay outside the gene matches. Germline CDR1 reads SGHTA; CDR2 reads FQGNSA. CDR3 residues: CASSLNPATGTGVGNTIYF. Here the CDR3 DNA reads TGTGCCAGCAGCTTAAACCCCGCGACCGGGACAGGGGTTGGAAACACCATATATTTT.

In its sample, this clone was seen once. This chain joins TRBV19 and TRBJ2-1; 10 nucleotides match TRBD1. This CDR3 contains 15 residues. The germline gives CDR1 LNHDA, CDR2 SQIVND (reference sequence). With 6 bases clipped from V and 9 bases from J, the junction kept 11 bases outside the gene matches. In DNA form, the CDR3 reads TGTGCCAGTAGAACCCGGGACAGGGGTAATGGTGAGCAGTTCTTC. Protein sequence: CASRTRDRGNGEQFF.

CDR3 sequence (DNA): TGTGCCAGCAGTAAACTGGCGGGTTTGAACACTGAAGCTTTCTTT. Translation gives CASSKLAGLNTEAFF. The chain combines TRBV27 with TRBJ1-1; D unresolved. The ends were cut back, 5 bases at V and 0 bases at J, with 13 bases in the middle. CDR3 length equals 15 residues. CDR1 is MNHEY and CDR2 is SMNVEV in the germline V gene (reference sequence).

CDR3 DNA sequence: TGTGCCAGCAGCTTAGGTAGCGGGTCCGGGGCCAACGTCCTGACTTTC. Amino acid sequence: CASSLGSGSGANVLTF. The chain is built from TRBV7-2 and TRBJ2-6; TRBD2 matches at 7 bases. CDR1 and CDR2 from the germline V gene are SGHTA and FQGNSA. V lost 1 base, J lost 4 bases, and 4 bases stayed unmatched. This CDR3 contains 16 residues.

Notes on this clone: The junction and the germline gene differ at one end; a read error may be behind it. This sequence joins TRBV11-2 and TRBJ2-1; the D gene is possibly TRBD1 (5 bases). CDR1 SGHAT and CDR2 FQNNGV come from the germline V gene. The CDR3 has 17 residues. The CDR3 reads CASSLDIGLVVISPRVF. CDR3 DNA sequence: TGTGCCAGCAGCTTAGATATTGGGTTGGTGGTAATTAGCCCCAGGGTCTTC.

The chain uses TRBV29-1 and TRBJ1-2; 8 bases match TRBD1. From germline, CDR1 is SQVTM and CDR2 ANQGSEA. This CDR3 contains 16 residues. V lost 2 bases, J lost 5 bases, and 13 bases stayed unmatched. The CDR3, as DNA: TGCAGCGTTGAACTCCCCAAGGACAGGGACCTATATGGCTACACCTTC. This translates into CSVELPKDRDLYGYTF.

This chain uses TRBV27 with TRBJ2-3; 10 nucleotides line up with TRBD1. The V segment lost 5 bases and the J segment 3 bases; nucleotides outside the gene matches: 5. Germline values: CDR1 MNHEY, CDR2 SMNVEV (reference sequence). This CDR3 region has 15 residues. DNA for the CDR3: TGTGCCAGCAGTATGGGACAGGGGCGGACAGATACGCAGTATTTT. Translated, it gives CASSMGQGRTDTQYF.

The chain combines TRBV2 with TRBJ2-5, with a tentative D call TRBD1 (6 bases). V shed 6 bases and J shed 1 base, with 18 bases lying between them. The CDR3 totals 16 residues. The germline gives CDR1 SNHLY, CDR2 FYNNEI. Here the CDR3 DNA reads TGTGCCAGCAGATTCCCGGGACACAGGTCCCAAGAGACCCAGTACTTC. It is translated as CASRFPGHRSQETQYF.

This chain's CDR3 is CASSQDRSGGSLSYNEQFF. CDR3 nucleotides: TGTGCCAGCAGCCAAGACCGCAGCGGGGGGTCTTTATCCTACAATGAGCAGTTCTTC. The V gene is TRBV4-2, the J gene TRBJ2-1, with 9 positions matching TRBD2. The CDR3 contains 19 residues. Per the germline V gene, CDR1 is LGHNA and CDR2 is YNFKEQ. V shed 0 bases, J shed 1 base, and the junction held 10 bases outside the gene matches.